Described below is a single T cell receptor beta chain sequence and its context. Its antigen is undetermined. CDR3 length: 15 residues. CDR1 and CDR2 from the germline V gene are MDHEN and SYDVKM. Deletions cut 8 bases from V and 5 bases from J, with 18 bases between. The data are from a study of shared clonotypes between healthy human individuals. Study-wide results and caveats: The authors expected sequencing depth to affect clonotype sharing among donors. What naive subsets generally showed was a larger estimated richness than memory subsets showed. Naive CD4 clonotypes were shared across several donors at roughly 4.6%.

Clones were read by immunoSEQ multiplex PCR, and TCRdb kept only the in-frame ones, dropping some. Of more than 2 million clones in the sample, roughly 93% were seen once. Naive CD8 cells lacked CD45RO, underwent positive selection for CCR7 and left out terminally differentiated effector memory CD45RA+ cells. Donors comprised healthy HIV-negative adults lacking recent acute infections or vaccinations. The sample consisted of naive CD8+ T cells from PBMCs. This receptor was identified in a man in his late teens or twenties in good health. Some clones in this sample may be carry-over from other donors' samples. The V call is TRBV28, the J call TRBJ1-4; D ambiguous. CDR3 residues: CASVGVAEKNEKLFF. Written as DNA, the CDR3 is TGTGCCAGCGTGGGCGTGGCGGAGAAGAATGAAAAACTGTTTTTT.